The 25 T cell receptor beta chains presented below share a single source sample, sequenced in a study of blood T cell repertoires in COVID-19 (dated by TCRdb to 2018 to 2020). Preparation of the library involved the immunoSEQ multiplex PCR assay. Entries here come from immuneACCESS through TCRdb and include only in-frame sequences with V and J called. Some clones fail to appear in such tables; in the studies checked, an unresolved V gene covers under half of the shortfall, and the cause of the remainder is unknown. This sample has about 44,000 clones in its table, and under 90% of those were observed once. 40% to 45% of the sample is in the top ten clones. Sequencing was carried out using peripheral blood. The receptors shown here come from a human donor in a cohort sampled during active COVID-19.

The rearrangement links TRBV19 to TRBJ2-2, with TRBD1 identical over 7 bases. CDR1 is LNHDA and CDR2 is SQIVND in the germline V gene (reference sequence). With V trimmed by 4 bases and J by 0 bases, 11 bases remained unmatched. The CDR3 is 18 amino acids. The CDR3 DNA is TGTGCCAGTAGTACTCGACAGGGCGGGTTGGCGAACACCGGGGAGCTGTTTTTT. It encodes CASSTRQGGLANTGELFF. The full variable domain, in which reference TRBV19 and TRBJ2-2 provide the parts outside the CDR3, is DGGITQSPKYLFRKEGQNVTLSCEQNLNHDAMYWYRQDPGQGLRLIYYSQIVNDFQKGDIAEGYSVSREKKESFPLTVTSAQKNPTAFYLCASSTRQGGLANTGELFFGEGSRLTVL.

The chain couples TRBV10-3 to TRBJ2-1; 9 positions agree with TRBD1. The junction had 9 bases not matched to a gene; V was cut back by 2 bases and J by 7 bases. CDR1 is ENHRY, CDR2 SYGVKD, per germline. This CDR3 spans 16 amino acids. CDR3 coding DNA: TGTGCCATCAGTGAGCCCGACAGGGGGGCGAAAAATGAGCAGTTCTTC. It specifies CAISEPDRGAKNEQFF.

V usage is TRBV28 and J usage is TRBJ2-7, with D perhaps TRBD1 (5 bases). Germline CDR1 reads MDHEN; CDR2 reads SYDVKM. The CDR3 extends over 12 amino acids. The ends were cut back, 8 bases at V and 7 bases at J, with 15 bases in the middle. CDR3 protein: CASGPPNREQYV. The CDR3 DNA sequence: TGTGCCAGCGGACCGCCCAACAGGGAGCAGTACGTC.

The chain is built from TRBV20-1 and TRBJ2-7; possibly TRBD1 for D (6 bases). Germline values: CDR1 DFQATT, CDR2 SNEGSKA (reference sequence). The germline V and J ends were trimmed by 6 bases and 4 bases, with 10 bases remaining between them. CDR3 size: 11 residues. CDR3 coding DNA: TGCAGTGCGGGGACACATTACGAGCAGTACGTC. Protein sequence: CSAGTHYEQYV.

V and J are TRBV11-2 and TRBJ2-7, with 10 nucleotides matching TRBD2. The CDR3 extends over 16 amino acids. J lost 3 bases, V lost 1 base, and 6 bases had no gene match. Germline loops: CDR1 SGHAT, CDR2 FQNNGV. The CDR3 nucleotides read TGTGCCAGCAGCTTAGGTGCTAGCGGGGGCTACTACGAGCAGTACGTC. It is translated as CASSLGASGGYYEQYV.

This chain joins TRBV6-2 or TRBV6-3 and TRBJ2-3, with D possibly being TRBD1 (5 bases). The CDR3 length is 17 residues. Trimming removed 0 bases from V and 2 bases from J, with 15 bases in between. Germline V lookup: CDR1 MNHEY, CDR2 SVGEGT. Here the CDR3 DNA reads TGTGCCAGCAGTTACTCGATAGTACAGGATAACACAGATACGCAGTATTTT. It specifies CASSYSIVQDNTDTQYF.

The chain links TRBV27 to TRBJ1-5, with D tentatively TRBD1 (5 bases). The CDR3 is made up of 13 amino acids. Trimming pared 4 bases from V and 5 bases from J, leaving 9 bases between. Germline assignment: CDR1 MNHEY and CDR2 SMNVEV (reference sequence). CDR3 in DNA: TGTGCCAGCAGTTATCGCAGGGATCAGCCCCAGCATTTT. Translating it yields CASSYRRDQPQHF.

Here the CDR3 DNA reads TGCAGCGCAAGGGGGGGGCACTACGAGCAGTACGTC. Its protein product is CSARGGHYEQYV. The genes are TRBV29-1 and TRBJ2-7, with a tentative D call TRBD2 (7 bases). This CDR3 has 12 residues. The V gene's germline CDR1 is SQVTM and CDR2 ANQGSEA. V lost 7 bases and J lost 3, with 13 bases in between.

This sequence joins TRBV27 and TRBJ2-3, with D possibly matching TRBD1 (6 bases). CDR3 length: 14 residues. The germline V and J ends were trimmed by 2 bases and 2 bases, with 8 bases remaining between them. Germline V lookup: CDR1 MNHEY, CDR2 SMNVEV (reference sequence). The CDR3 loop is CASSLNRATDTQYF. Written as DNA, the CDR3 is TGTGCCAGCAGTTTAAACAGGGCCACAGATACGCAGTATTTT.

The table lists this clone with a count of one. This chain uses TRBV19 with TRBJ1-1; D is unclear. The CDR3 is made up of 15 amino acids. Germline assignment: CDR1 LNHDA and CDR2 SQIVND (reference sequence). The V gene lost 2 bases and the J gene lost 4 bases, with 14 bases spanning the gap. CDR3 nucleotides: TGTGCCAGTAGTATACTAAGGGCCCGGGGCACTGAAGCTTTCTTT. Protein: CASSILRARGTEAFF.

The CDR3 is CASSFGTPGDTNQPQHF. CDR3 nucleotides: TGCGCCAGCAGCTTTGGGACCCCGGGAGATACTAATCAGCCCCAGCATTTT. The genes are TRBV5-1 and TRBJ1-5, with D perhaps TRBD1 (5 bases). The V end lost 2 bases, the J end lost 4 bases, and 19 bases lay between the germline ends. Germline loops: CDR1 SGHRS, CDR2 YFSETQ. The CDR3 has 17 amino acids.

The V and J genes are TRBV4-1 and TRBJ1-5; a weak D match, TRBD1 (6 bases). CDR3 length equals 15 residues. Germline CDR1 MGHRA, CDR2 YSYEKL. Deletions cut 1 base from V and 5 bases from J, with 12 bases between. The CDR3 region has the DNA TGCGCCAGCAGCCAAGGGACAGCTAGGGATCAGCCCCAGCATTTT. Its protein is CASSQGTARDQPQHF.

This chain links TRBV28 with TRBJ2-1, with 8 bases lining up with TRBD2. The V and J ends lost 3 bases and 7 bases, in that order; junction bases with no gene match: 5. From germline, CDR1 is MDHEN and CDR2 SYDVKM. This CDR3 region has 14 residues. CDR3 amino acids: CASSLGGGRNEQFF. The DNA of the CDR3 is TGTGCCAGCAGTTTGGGCGGGGGGCGGAATGAGCAGTTCTTC. Full variable domain (outside the CDR3, taken from reference TRBV28 and TRBJ2-1): DVKVTQSSRYLVKRTGEKVFLECVQDMDHENMFWYRQDPGLGLRLIYFSYDVKMKEKGDIPEGYSVSREKKERFSLILESASTNQTSMYLCASSLGGGRNEQFFGPGTRLTVL.

The rearrangement joins TRBV6-5 to TRBJ1-1; weak D call: TRBD1 (6 bases). V shed 4 bases and J shed 1 base, with 10 bases lying between them. The CDR3 has 14 residues. Germline V CDR1 and CDR2: MNHEY, SVGAGI. This CDR3 reads CASSWGQRNTEAFF. The CDR3 nucleotides read TGTGCCAGCAGTTGGGGACAAAGGAACACTGAAGCTTTCTTT.

This chain uses TRBV6-1 with TRBJ1-2; D gene uncertain. V lost 1 base, J lost 4 bases, and 10 bases lay in between. The CDR3 contains 14 residues. Germline values: CDR1 MNHNS, CDR2 SASEGT. This CDR3 is CASSEGPPGYGYTF. The CDR3 region has the DNA TGTGCCAGCAGTGAAGGGCCCCCGGGCTATGGCTACACCTTC.

The V gene is TRBV5-1, the J gene TRBJ1-6, with 7 nucleotides matching TRBD1. There are 15 residues in the CDR3. Germline V gene sequence: CDR1 SGHRS, CDR2 YFSETQ. V shed 1 base, J shed 8 bases, and the junction held 6 bases outside the gene matches. The CDR3 bases are TGCGCCAGCAGCTTGAAACACAGGGGAGATTCACCCCTCCACTTT. Translated, it gives CASSLKHRGDSPLHF. The complete variable domain, with remaining parts taken from reference TRBV5-1 and TRBJ1-6, reads KAGVTQTPRYLIKTRGQQVTLSCSPISGHRSVSWYQQTPGQGLQFLFEYFSETQRNKGNFPGRFSGRQFSNSRSEMNVSTLELGDSALYLCASSLKHRGDSPLHFGNGTRLTVT.

This clone was recorded only once. The V and J genes are TRBV10-3 and TRBJ2-1, with TRBD1 matching 7 bases. The CDR3 has 16 residues. In germline, CDR1 is ENHRY, CDR2 SYGVKD. V lost 0 bases to trimming and J lost 2 bases; unmatched junction nucleotides: 4. CDR3 residues: CAISESQGVTYNEQFF. CDR3 nucleotide sequence: TGTGCCATCAGTGAGTCCCAGGGGGTGACCTACAATGAGCAGTTCTTC.

The chain carries TRBV5-1 and TRBJ2-3, with 9 bases lining up with TRBD1. Looked up from germline, CDR1 is SGHRS and CDR2 is YFSETQ. The CDR3 loop spans 17 amino acids. With V trimmed by 1 base and J by 0 bases, 6 bases remained unmatched. The CDR3 nucleotides are TGCGCCAGCAGCTTGTGGGGGGACAGGGCGAGCACAGATACGCAGTATTTT. Its protein is CASSLWGDRASTDTQYF.

The chain carries TRBV5-6 and TRBJ1-4, with 7 bases aligning to TRBD1. With 4 bases clipped from V and 5 bases from J, the junction kept 17 bases outside the gene matches. CDR3 length: 18 amino acids. Germline CDR1 SGHDT, CDR2 YYEEEE. The CDR3 DNA is TGTGCCAGCAGCCTCGTCGGATCCCCCGAGGGGGCAAATGAAAAACTGTTTTTT. Translated: CASSLVGSPEGANEKLFF.

The J gene is TRBJ2-3, the V gene TRBV18; unclear D gene. Germline CDR1 reads KGHSH; CDR2 reads LQKENI. Trimming shortened V by 3 bases and J by 0 bases, and 7 bases separated the two germline ends. The CDR3 covers 14 residues. The CDR3 coding sequence is TGTGCCAGCTCACCTGTATTTAGCACAGATACGCAGTATTTT. Protein sequence: CASSPVFSTDTQYF.

The chain is built from TRBV5-1 and TRBJ1-1; D is perhaps TRBD1 (6 bases). This CDR3 contains 13 residues. Trimming left V 4 bases short and J 7 bases short, with 14 bases between. Germline V CDR1 and CDR2: SGHRS, YFSETQ. The CDR3 coding sequence is TGCGCCAGCAGCCTGGGGGCGTCCTTTGAAGCTTTCTTT. This translates into CASSLGASFEAFF.

The chain couples TRBV19 to TRBJ2-3; 10 bases align to TRBD2. The germline V gene encodes CDR1 LNHDA and CDR2 SQIVND (reference sequence). Trimming at V came to 7 bases and at J to 3 bases, leaving 7 bases not matched to a gene. The CDR3 loop spans 15 amino acids. The CDR3 spells CASKGPSGGTDTQYF. The CDR3, as DNA: TGTGCCAGTAAGGGTCCTAGCGGGGGTACAGATACGCAGTATTTT.

This rearrangement joins TRBV4-2 to TRBJ2-3, with a tentative D call TRBD1 (5 bases). The CDR3 is made up of 17 amino acids. V was trimmed by 6 bases and J by 3 bases, leaving 22 bases between them. The germline V gene encodes CDR1 LGHNA and CDR2 YNFKEQ. CDR3: CASSLIVRQGGTDTQYF. The CDR3 DNA sequence: TGTGCCAGCAGTCTTATCGTCAGGCAGGGTGGAACAGATACGCAGTATTTT.

This chain connects TRBV6-5 to TRBJ1-1, with D possibly TRBD1 on 6 matching bases. The germline CDR1 and CDR2 sequences are MNHEY and SVGAGI. V lost 5 bases and J lost 4, with 14 bases in between. There are 14 residues in the CDR3. The CDR3 is CASSLWTEGTEAFF. In DNA form, the CDR3 reads TGTGCCAGCAGTCTATGGACAGAGGGCACTGAAGCTTTCTTT.

The J gene is TRBJ2-7, the V gene TRBV5-6; D not certain. The V and J ends lost 0 bases and 5 bases respectively, with 9 bases between them. The germline CDR1 and CDR2 sequences are SGHDT and YYEEEE. The CDR3 is 13 residues long. The CDR3 region has the DNA TGTGCCAGCAGCTTGGGTCAGGAAAACGAGCAGTACGTC. Its protein product is CASSLGQENEQYV.